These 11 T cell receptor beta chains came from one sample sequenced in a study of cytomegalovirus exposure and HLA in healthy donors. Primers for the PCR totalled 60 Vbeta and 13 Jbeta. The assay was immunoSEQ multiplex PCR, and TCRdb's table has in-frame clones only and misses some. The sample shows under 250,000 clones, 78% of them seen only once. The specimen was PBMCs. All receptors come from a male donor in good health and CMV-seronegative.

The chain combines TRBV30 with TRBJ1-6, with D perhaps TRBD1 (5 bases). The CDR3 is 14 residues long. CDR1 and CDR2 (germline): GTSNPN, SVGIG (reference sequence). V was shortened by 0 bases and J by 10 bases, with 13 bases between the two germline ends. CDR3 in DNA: TGTGCCTGGAGTGTCGGGGGAACGGGATCACCCCTCCACTTT. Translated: CAWSVGGTGSPLHF.

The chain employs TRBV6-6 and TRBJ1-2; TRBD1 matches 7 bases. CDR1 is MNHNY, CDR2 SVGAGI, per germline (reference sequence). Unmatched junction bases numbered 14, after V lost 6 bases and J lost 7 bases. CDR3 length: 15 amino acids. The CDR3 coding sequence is TGTGCCAGCAGGGGAAGGACAGGCCCGCCCTTTGGCTACACCTTC. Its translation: CASRGRTGPPFGYTF.

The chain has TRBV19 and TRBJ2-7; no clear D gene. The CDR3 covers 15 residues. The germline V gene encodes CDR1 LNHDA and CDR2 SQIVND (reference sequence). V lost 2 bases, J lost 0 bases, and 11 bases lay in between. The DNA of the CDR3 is TGTGCCAGTAGTATAACCCCAGTCAGCTCCTACGAGCAGTACTTC. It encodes CASSITPVSSYEQYF.

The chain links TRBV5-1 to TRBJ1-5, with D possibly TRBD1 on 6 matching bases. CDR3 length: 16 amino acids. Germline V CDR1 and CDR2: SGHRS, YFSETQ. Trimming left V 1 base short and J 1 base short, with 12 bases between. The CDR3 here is CASSLSGTSSNQPQHF. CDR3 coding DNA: TGCGCCAGCAGCTTGTCCGGGACATCCAGCAATCAGCCCCAGCATTTT.

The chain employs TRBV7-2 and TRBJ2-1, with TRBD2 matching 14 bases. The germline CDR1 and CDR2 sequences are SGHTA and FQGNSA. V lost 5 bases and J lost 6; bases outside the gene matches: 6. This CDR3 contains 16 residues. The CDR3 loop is CASSAQGLAGVNEQFF. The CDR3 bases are TGTGCCAGCAGCGCACAGGGACTAGCGGGAGTCAATGAGCAGTTCTTC. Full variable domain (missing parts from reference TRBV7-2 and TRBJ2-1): GAGVSQSPSNKVTEKGKDVELRCDPISGHTALYWYRQSLGQGLEFLIYFQGNSAPDKSGLPSDRFSAERTGGSVSTLTIQRTQQEDSAVYLCASSAQGLAGVNEQFFGPGTRLTVL.

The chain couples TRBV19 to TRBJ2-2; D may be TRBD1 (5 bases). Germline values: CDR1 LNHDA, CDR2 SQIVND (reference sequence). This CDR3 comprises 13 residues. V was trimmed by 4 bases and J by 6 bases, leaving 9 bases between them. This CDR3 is CASSTQGSGELFF. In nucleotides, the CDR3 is TGTGCCAGTAGTACCCAGGGATCCGGGGAGCTGTTTTTT.

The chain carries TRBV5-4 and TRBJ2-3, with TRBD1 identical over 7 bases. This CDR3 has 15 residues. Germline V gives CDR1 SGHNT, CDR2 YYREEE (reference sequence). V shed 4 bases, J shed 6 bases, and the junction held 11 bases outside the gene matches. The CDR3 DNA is TGTGCCAGCAGCCAGGTAGGGACAGCCTTGGATACGCAGTATTTT. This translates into CASSQVGTALDTQYF.

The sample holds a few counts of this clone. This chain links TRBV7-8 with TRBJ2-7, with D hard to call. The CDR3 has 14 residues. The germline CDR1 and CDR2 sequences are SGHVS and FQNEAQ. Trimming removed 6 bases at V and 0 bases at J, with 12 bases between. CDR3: CASRQHSVSYEQYF. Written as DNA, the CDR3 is TGTGCCAGCAGACAGCACAGTGTCTCCTACGAGCAGTACTTC.

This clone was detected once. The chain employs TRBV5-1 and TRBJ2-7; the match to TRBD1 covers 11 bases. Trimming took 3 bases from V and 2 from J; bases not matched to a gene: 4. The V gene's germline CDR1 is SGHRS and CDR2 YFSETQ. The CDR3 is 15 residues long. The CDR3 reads CASSYRDRGTYEQYF. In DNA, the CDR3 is TGCGCCAGCAGCTACCGGGACAGGGGGACCTACGAGCAGTACTTC.

In nucleotides, the CDR3 is TGTGCCAGCAGTTCCTCGGGACAGGGGAGGGAGACCCAGTACTTC. The encoded protein is CASSSSGQGRETQYF. V is TRBV28 and J is TRBJ2-5, with 10 bases lining up with TRBD1. The V gene's germline CDR1 is MDHEN and CDR2 SYDVKM. CDR3 size: 15 residues. Unmatched junction bases numbered 7, after V lost 4 bases and J lost 5 bases.

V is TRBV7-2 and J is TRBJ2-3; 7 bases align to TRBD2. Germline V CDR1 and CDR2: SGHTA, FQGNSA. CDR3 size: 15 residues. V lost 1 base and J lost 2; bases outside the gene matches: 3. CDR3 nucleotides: TGTGCCAGCAGCTTAGATCAGCGGGACACAGATACGCAGTATTTT. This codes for CASSLDQRDTDTQYF.